This T cell receptor beta chain was observed in a study of T cells in Graves' hyperthyroidism and ophthalmopathy. General study findings and limits: Model output signaled ophthalmopathy a median roughly 6.5 months ahead of onset.

Comments on this clonotype: Its target is not known.

CDR3 length: 16 residues. V shed 6 bases and J 4 bases; nucleotides not matched to a gene: 6. Germline V gene sequence: CDR1 SNHLY, CDR2 FYNNEI. Amplification of TCR beta CDR3 regions used RNA as the template. Primed by the HTBI set, a first-round RT-PCR was run on the TCR CDR3. Via MiXCR, TCRdb re-called the multiplex PCR reads, giving one row per CDR3 protein. The sample comprises about half a million distinct CDR3 sequences, about 20% of which are singletons, and less than 55% rests with the top ten. The sample was blood. The source of this sequence is a man aged 40-49 years with Graves' ophthalmopathy. This rearrangement joins TRBV2 to TRBJ2-6; 10 nucleotides line up with TRBD2. This CDR3 is CASRALAGAGANVLTF. As DNA, the CDR3 is TGTGCCAGCAGGGCTCTAGCGGGGGCCGGGGCCAACGTCCTGACTTTC.